The 14 T cell receptor beta chains below come from one sample, sequenced in a study of T cells after yellow fever vaccination. TCRdb reprocessed the 5' RACE reads with MiXCR, giving one entry per CDR3 protein. The data show over 150,000 distinct CDR3 sequences, approximately 6.2% seen once. Sequenced material: CD4+ T cells sorted from PBMCs, taken on the day of the first yellow fever vaccination. The receptors here all came from a man between 18 and 35 years old who received the YFV17D yellow fever vaccine.

This clonotype was found a few times. The chain carries TRBV7-2 and TRBJ1-4; TRBD1 is a possible D gene (6 bases). Between the trimmed V and J ends, which lost 5 bases and 5 bases, there was a span of 15 bases. The CDR3 loop spans 15 amino acids. Germline lookup yields CDR1 SGHTA and CDR2 FQGNSA. The DNA for the CDR3 is TGTGCCAGCAGCGAACGGGGGGGCAGGAATGAAAAACTGTTTTTT. Its protein product is CASSERGGRNEKLFF.

The chain uses TRBV4-3 and TRBJ2-3, with D unresolved. The germline V gene encodes CDR1 LGHNA and CDR2 YSLEER. Trimming took 0 bases from V and 4 from J, leaving 17 bases between them. The CDR3 sequence is 17 residues long. The CDR3 nucleotides read TGCGCCAGCAGCCAAGATGTCGGCCTAATCCCCCCAGATACGCAGTATTTT. It specifies CASSQDVGLIPPDTQYF.

This clonotype was counted between two and nine times. The chain has TRBV6-5 and TRBJ1-1; D is perhaps TRBD1 (6 bases). CDR1 and CDR2 from the germline V gene are MNHEY and SVGAGI. V lost 2 bases to trimming and J lost 4 bases, with 14 bases between them. The CDR3 loop spans 15 amino acids. The CDR3 loop is CASSYVTGAITEAFF. The DNA for the CDR3 is TGTGCCAGCAGTTACGTGACAGGAGCCATCACTGAAGCTTTCTTT.

As to this clonotype: Given a much more abundant clone one base away, this may be a read error. CDR3 region: CSARDPRNTGGLFF. In nucleotides, the CDR3 is TGCAGTGCTAGAGATCCCAGGAACACCGGGGGGCTGTTTTTT. V usage is TRBV20-1 and J usage is TRBJ2-2, with D perhaps matching TRBD2 (6 bases). The CDR3 length is 14 residues. Germline CDR1 and CDR2: DFQATT and SNEGSKA (reference sequence).

In its sample, this clonotype was seen many times. V and J are TRBV9 and TRBJ1-1; no definite D call. The germline V gene has CDR1 SGDLS and CDR2 YYNGEE. V lost 4 bases and J lost 1, with 5 bases in between. This CDR3 spans 12 amino acids. The CDR3 DNA is TGTGCCAGCAGCAACAGGAACACTGAAGCTTTCTTT. Its translation is CASSNRNTEAFF.

Ten or more counts support this clonotype. The chain has TRBV28 and TRBJ2-3; the D is unclear. V was shortened by 5 bases and J by 4 bases, with 10 bases between the two germline ends. The CDR3 is 13 residues long. Germline CDR1 reads MDHEN; CDR2 reads SYDVKM. The DNA for the CDR3 is TGTGCCAGCAGTATCAAGGTTTCAGATACGCAGTATTTT. This translates into CASSIKVSDTQYF.

This clonotype was recorded at least ten times. The genes are TRBV20-1 and TRBJ2-4; possibly TRBD2 for D (5 bases). The length of the CDR3 is 14 residues. The V gene's germline CDR1 is DFQATT and CDR2 SNEGSKA (reference sequence). Between the trimmed V and J ends, which lost 6 bases and 0 bases, there was a span of 12 bases. In DNA form, the CDR3 reads TGCAGTGCCCTCCGGGAAATAGCCAAAAACATTCAGTACTTC. It specifies CSALREIAKNIQYF.

This clonotype was seen a handful of times. This chain's CDR3 is CASSLGVGGPLNTQYF. The CDR3 bases are TGCGCCAGCAGCTTGGGAGTCGGGGGGCCTCTTAATACGCAGTATTTT. This chain links TRBV5-1 with TRBJ2-3, with D perhaps matching TRBD2 (7 bases). The germline V gene encodes CDR1 SGHRS and CDR2 YFSETQ. The CDR3 contains 16 residues. V was trimmed by 0 bases and J by 7 bases, leaving 18 bases between them.

This clonotype came up many times. This sequence joins TRBV7-8 and TRBJ1-2; 9 positions match TRBD1. This CDR3 contains 15 residues. With V trimmed by 0 bases and J by 7 bases, 6 bases remained unmatched. Per germline, CDR1 SGHVS and CDR2 FQNEAQ. Here the CDR3 DNA reads TGTGCCAGCAGCTTAGCGCTGTGGACAGGGGTTGGCTACACCTTC. Amino acid sequence: CASSLALWTGVGYTF.

This clonotype was detected many times. The chain combines TRBV12-3 or TRBV12-4 with TRBJ2-3, with D perhaps TRBD1 or TRBD2 (5 bases each). The CDR3 is 15 residues long. V was trimmed by 7 bases and J by 2 bases, leaving 16 bases between them. Here the CDR3 DNA reads TGTGCCAGCAATAAGGGACCGGACTTCACAGATACGCAGTATTTT. Its protein is CASNKGPDFTDTQYF.

This clonotype was observed many times. J is TRBJ2-5 and V is TRBV7-6; possible D gene TRBD2, 5 bases. V was trimmed by 1 base and J by 5 bases, leaving 14 bases between them. The CDR3 is 15 residues long. CDR1 and CDR2 from the germline V gene are SGHVS and FNYEAQ. This chain's CDR3 is CASSLGILVGETQYF. The CDR3 bases are TGTGCCAGCAGCTTAGGTATACTAGTAGGGGAGACCCAGTACTTC. The whole variable domain, filled in from reference TRBV7-6 and TRBJ2-5, reads GAGVSQSPRYKVTKRGQDVALRCDPISGHVSLYWYRQALGQGPEFLTYFNYEAQQDKSGLPNDRFSAERPEGSISTLTIQRTEQRDSAMYRCASSLGILVGETQYFGPGTRLLVL.

This clonotype showed up many times. V is TRBV7-2 and J is TRBJ2-4; 9 bases are shared with TRBD2. Germline V gene sequence: CDR1 SGHTA, CDR2 FQGNSA. J gave up 6 bases and V 3 bases, and 3 bases lay outside the gene matches. The CDR3 consists of 14 residues. DNA of the CDR3: TGTGCCAGCAGCTTTAGCGGGGGAAGAAACATTCAGTACTTC. It encodes CASSFSGGRNIQYF.

This clonotype was detected a few times. The chain employs TRBV11-1 and TRBJ2-5; D is tentatively TRBD1 or TRBD2 (5 bases each). Germline CDR1 reads SGHAT; CDR2 reads FQDESV (reference sequence). V shed 3 bases and J shed 4 bases, with 18 bases lying between them. The CDR3 covers 16 residues. The CDR3 loop is CASSFSGTQLGETQYF. The CDR3 nucleotides read TGTGCCAGCAGCTTTTCAGGGACCCAACTAGGAGAGACCCAGTACTTC.

The V gene is TRBV15, the J gene TRBJ2-5; 9 positions match TRBD1. V trimming: 0 bases; J trimming: 5 bases; junction bases outside the gene matches: 7. The CDR3 consists of 16 residues. CDR1 and CDR2 from the germline V gene are LNHNV and YYDKDF (reference sequence). The chain's CDR3 is CATSRDKDRGKETQYF. DNA of the CDR3: TGTGCCACCAGCAGAGATAAAGACAGGGGGAAGGAGACCCAGTACTTC. Filled out from reference TRBV15 and TRBJ2-5, the complete variable domain reads DAMVIQNPRYQVTQFGKPVTLSCSQTLNHNVMYWYQQKSSQAPKLLFHYYDKDFNNEADTPDNFQSRRPNTSFCFLDIRSPGLGDTAMYLCATSRDKDRGKETQYFGPGTRLLVL.